One and the same sample provided the 3 T cell receptor beta chains below, sequenced in a study of T cells in localized non-small cell lung cancer. Some clones are missing from TCRdb's copy, which holds only in-frame ones; the method was immunoSEQ multiplex PCR. The sample carries several hundred clones, around 20% recorded once. The source material was lung tumor tissue, sampled before any cancer treatment. The receptors originated from a female donor of 60 years or more with stage II squamous cell lung carcinoma.

This chain connects TRBV6-8 to TRBJ2-1, with D possibly TRBD1 on 6 matching bases. Germline V CDR1 and CDR2: MNHGY, SAAAGT. Trimming pared 11 bases from V and 5 bases from J, leaving 19 bases between. CDR3 length: 14 residues. DNA for the CDR3: TGTGCCTCCTCAGGGAAGGGGGTTAACAATGAGCAGTTCTTC. Translating it yields CASSGKGVNNEQFF.

V gene TRBV19 combines with J gene TRBJ1-5; no clear D. Germline V gives CDR1 LNHDA, CDR2 SQIVND (reference sequence). Trimming cost V 5 bases and J 3 bases, with 11 bases left between them. The CDR3 covers 14 residues. The CDR3 coding sequence is TGTGCCAGTAGTGGGGTACGCTTCAATCAGCCCCAGCATTTT. Its protein is CASSGVRFNQPQHF.

The chain carries TRBV11-3 and TRBJ2-7; possibly TRBD2 for D (5 bases). This CDR3 region has 15 residues. With 2 bases removed from V and 7 bases from J, the gap between germline ends came to 18 bases. In germline, CDR1 is SGHNT, CDR2 YENEEA. The CDR3 is CASSLRGRGFEEQYF. As DNA, the CDR3 is TGTGCCAGCAGCTTACGTGGCCGGGGATTCGAAGAGCAGTACTTC.